What follows is one T cell receptor (beta chain) and its context. Its matching antigen is unknown. This same CDR3 is encoded by further DNA sequences in the sample. These data originate in a study of cytomegalovirus exposure and HLA in healthy donors. Study-level information: Out of approximately 170 million T cells, an earlier analysis found some 120 million unique TCR beta sequences in total.

CDR1 SGDLS and CDR2 YYNGEE come from the germline V gene. This CDR3 comprises 15 residues. Trimming removed 0 bases at V and 0 bases at J, with 10 bases between. PCR was performed using 60 Vbeta and 13 Jbeta primers. TCRdb keeps only in-frame clones here, not all; method: immunoSEQ multiplex PCR. The table shows approximately 160,000 clones, with over 75% occurring only once. Overall study results and limits: Several of the most significant clusters were apparently associated with common viral pathogens in a later analysis. Earlier analysis yielded a pattern in which most TCR beta V segments were productive about 90% or about 30% of the time.

This clonotype was sampled from a woman between 25 and 40 years old in good health and CMV-seronegative. The V and J genes are TRBV9 and TRBJ2-7; the D gene is possibly TRBD1 (6 bases). Sample: PBMCs. The DNA of the CDR3 is TGTGCCAGCAGCGTAGCAGGGGCCTCCTCCTACGAGCAGTACTTC. It is translated as CASSVAGASSYEQYF.